Listed below are T cell receptor beta chains from one sample, sequenced in a study of blood T cell repertoires in COVID-19. Assay used: immunoSEQ multiplex PCR; TCRdb lists only in-frame clones, some missing. Among about 91,000 clones listed, 88% were seen once. Material for sequencing was peripheral blood. The receptors stem from an elderly woman with active COVID-19. Each CDR3 is given with its conserved first and last residue. Fields, in order: clone size, D gene, V gene, J gene, CDR3 protein, CDR3 DNA. D genes are given only for firm matches. Clone size is stated in some rows and not others, as once, few, many or a class when expanded.

abundance: -; d_gene: TRBD1; v_gene: TRBV5-1; j_gene: TRBJ1-6; CDR3aa: CASSSEGQPNSPLHF; CDR3nt: TGCGCCAGCAGTTCAGAGGGACAGCCTAATTCACCCCTCCACTTT
abundance: -; d_gene: TRBD1; v_gene: TRBV5-1; j_gene: TRBJ2-7; CDR3aa: CASSPDGTGYEQYF; CDR3nt: TGCGCCAGCAGCCCGGACGGGACAGGGTATGAGCAGTACTTC
abundance: -; d_gene: -; v_gene: TRBV5-6; j_gene: TRBJ2-1; CDR3aa: CASSSFFSGFDEQFF; CDR3nt: TGTGCCAGCAGCTCCTTCTTTTCGGGGTTTGATGAGCAGTTCTTC
abundance: -; d_gene: -; v_gene: TRBV19; j_gene: TRBJ2-7; CDR3aa: CASSFTRLREQYF; CDR3nt: TGTGCCAGTAGTTTTACCCGCCTACGGGAGCAGTACTTC
abundance: -; d_gene: -; v_gene: TRBV27; j_gene: TRBJ1-6; CDR3aa: CASSFRTANSPLHF; CDR3nt: TGTGCCAGCAGTTTTCGGACAGCTAATTCACCCCTCCACTTT
abundance: -; d_gene: -; v_gene: TRBV28; j_gene: TRBJ2-5; CDR3aa: CASITGPGETQYF; CDR3nt: TGTGCCAGCATTACTGGCCCAGGGGAGACCCAGTACTTC
abundance: few; d_gene: -; v_gene: TRBV18; j_gene: TRBJ2-3; CDR3aa: CASSSKQGGTDTQYF; CDR3nt: TGTGCCAGCTCATCTAAACAGGGTGGCACAGATACGCAGTATTTT
abundance: once; d_gene: -; v_gene: TRBV7-8; j_gene: TRBJ2-1; CDR3aa: CASSLGRHNEQFF; CDR3nt: TGTGCCAGCAGCTTAGGGCGGCACAATGAGCAGTTCTTC
abundance: -; d_gene: TRBD1; v_gene: TRBV27; j_gene: TRBJ1-1; CDR3aa: CASSPRQGGDTEAFF; CDR3nt: TGTGCCAGCAGTCCCCGACAGGGCGGGGACACTGAAGCTTTCTTT
abundance: once; d_gene: TRBD1; v_gene: TRBV7-2; j_gene: TRBJ2-7; CDR3aa: CASRSSGTGGYEQYF; CDR3nt: TGTGCCAGCAGGTCCTCCGGGACAGGGGGTTACGAGCAGTACTTC
abundance: -; d_gene: -; v_gene: TRBV2; j_gene: TRBJ2-5; CDR3aa: CASSEERGETQYF; CDR3nt: TGTGCCAGCAGTGAAGAGCGCGGAGAGACCCAGTACTTC
abundance: -; d_gene: -; v_gene: TRBV18; j_gene: TRBJ2-7; CDR3aa: CASSPQYQRSYEQYF; CDR3nt: TGTGCCAGCTCACCACAGTATCAGCGTTCCTACGAGCAGTACTTC
abundance: -; d_gene: TRBD1; v_gene: TRBV28; j_gene: TRBJ1-4; CDR3aa: CASSYRTGVEKLFF; CDR3nt: TGTGCCAGCAGTTACCGGACAGGCGTCGAAAAACTGTTTTTT
abundance: -; d_gene: -; v_gene: TRBV7-3; j_gene: TRBJ2-1; CDR3aa: CASSDASRGTYNEQFF; CDR3nt: TGTGCCAGCAGTGACGCGAGTAGGGGCACCTACAATGAGCAGTTCTTC
abundance: -; d_gene: -; v_gene: TRBV6-6; j_gene: TRBJ2-1; CDR3aa: CASRGTLYNEQFF; CDR3nt: TGTGCCAGCAGGGGGACACTTTACAATGAGCAGTTCTTC
abundance: -; d_gene: -; v_gene: TRBV5-1; j_gene: TRBJ1-1; CDR3aa: CASSPTGTEAFF; CDR3nt: TGCGCCAGCAGCCCGACCGGGACAGAAGCTTTCTTT
abundance: -; d_gene: TRBD2; v_gene: TRBV5-4; j_gene: TRBJ2-1; CDR3aa: CASSLELAGGINEQFF; CDR3nt: TGTGCCAGCAGCTTGGAACTAGCGGGAGGGATAAATGAGCAGTTCTTC
abundance: -; d_gene: -; v_gene: TRBV18; j_gene: TRBJ2-1; CDR3aa: CASARSEPNEQFF; CDR3nt: TGTGCCAGCGCGCGATCGGAGCCCAATGAGCAGTTCTTC
abundance: -; d_gene: -; v_gene: TRBV27; j_gene: TRBJ2-3; CDR3aa: CASSLSSGVLNTQYF; CDR3nt: TGTGCCAGCAGTTTATCTTCCGGGGTCCTAAATACGCAGTATTTT
abundance: few; d_gene: -; v_gene: TRBV7-8; j_gene: TRBJ2-7; CDR3aa: CASSPRRVGTYEQYF; CDR3nt: TGTGCCAGCAGCCCACGCCGGGTCGGCACCTACGAGCAGTACTTC
abundance: -; d_gene: -; v_gene: TRBV5-4; j_gene: TRBJ2-7; CDR3aa: CASSLLPPYEQYF; CDR3nt: TGTGCCAGCAGCTTGCTTCCTCCCTACGAGCAGTACTTC
abundance: -; d_gene: -; v_gene: TRBV2; j_gene: TRBJ2-5; CDR3aa: CASRERPGEGENGYQETQYF; CDR3nt: TGTGCCAGCAGAGAACGGCCGGGAGAGGGAGAGAACGGGTACCAAGAGACCCAGTACTTC
abundance: once; d_gene: -; v_gene: TRBV9; j_gene: TRBJ2-7; CDR3aa: CASSVGGGVYEQYF; CDR3nt: TGTGCCAGCAGCGTAGGTGGAGGAGTCTACGAGCAGTACTTC
abundance: -; d_gene: -; v_gene: TRBV28; j_gene: TRBJ1-3; CDR3aa: CASSFRGNTIYF; CDR3nt: TGTGCCAGCAGTTTTCGTGGAAACACCATATATTTT
abundance: -; d_gene: TRBD1; v_gene: TRBV6-2/TRBV6-3; j_gene: TRBJ2-5; CDR3aa: CASNPGHGQVQGRETQYF; CDR3nt: TGTGCCAGCAACCCCGGCCATGGACAGGTGCAGGGTAGGGAGACCCAGTACTTC
abundance: -; d_gene: -; v_gene: TRBV14; j_gene: TRBJ2-3; CDR3aa: CASTQTSSPPDTQYF; CDR3nt: TGTGCCAGCACCCAGACATCTTCCCCCCCAGATACGCAGTATTTT
abundance: -; d_gene: -; v_gene: TRBV6-2/TRBV6-3; j_gene: TRBJ2-7; CDR3aa: CASSYGAGDYEQYF; CDR3nt: TGTGCCAGCAGTTACGGTGCCGGGGACTACGAGCAGTACTTC
abundance: -; d_gene: TRBD1; v_gene: TRBV15; j_gene: TRBJ1-5; CDR3aa: CATSTLRQDRVMSSNQPQHF; CDR3nt: TGTGCCACCAGCACCCTGAGGCAGGACAGGGTAATGTCGAGCAATCAGCCCCAGCATTTT
abundance: -; d_gene: TRBD2; v_gene: TRBV5-1; j_gene: TRBJ2-3; CDR3aa: CASSFGLSGSADTQYF; CDR3nt: TGCGCCAGCAGCTTCGGTCTTAGCGGGAGCGCAGATACGCAGTATTTT
abundance: -; d_gene: -; v_gene: TRBV20-1; j_gene: TRBJ1-2; CDR3aa: CSAIEGDGYTF; CDR3nt: TGCAGTGCTATCGAGGGAGATGGCTACACCTTC
abundance: -; d_gene: -; v_gene: TRBV5-1; j_gene: TRBJ2-3; CDR3aa: CASSPDYDPTDTQYF; CDR3nt: TGCGCCAGCAGCCCGGACTATGACCCGACAGATACGCAGTATTTT